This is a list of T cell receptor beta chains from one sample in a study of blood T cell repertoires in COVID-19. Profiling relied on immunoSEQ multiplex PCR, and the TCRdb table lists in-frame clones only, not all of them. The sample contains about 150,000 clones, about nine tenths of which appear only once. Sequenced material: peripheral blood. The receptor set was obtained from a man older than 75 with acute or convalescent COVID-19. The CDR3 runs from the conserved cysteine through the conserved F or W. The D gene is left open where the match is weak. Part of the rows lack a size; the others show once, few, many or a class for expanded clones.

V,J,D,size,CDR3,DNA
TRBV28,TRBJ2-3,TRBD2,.,CASSSSGMGTDTQYF,TGTGCCAGCAGCAGTAGCGGGATGGGCACAGATACGCAGTATTTT
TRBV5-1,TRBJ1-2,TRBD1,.,CASSTGQGAWGYTF,TGCGCCAGCAGCACGGGACAGGGGGCCTGGGGCTACACCTTC
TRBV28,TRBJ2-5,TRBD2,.,CASTAGGPPSETQYF,TGTGCCAGCACAGCGGGAGGGCCTCCCTCGGAGACCCAGTACTTC
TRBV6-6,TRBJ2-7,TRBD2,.,CASSWVGREGYEQYF,TGTGCCAGCAGTTGGGTAGGGCGGGAGGGTTACGAGCAGTACTTC
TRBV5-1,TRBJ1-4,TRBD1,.,CASSLEGRGDEKLFF,TGCGCCAGCAGCTTGGAGGGCAGGGGGGACGAAAAACTGTTTTTT
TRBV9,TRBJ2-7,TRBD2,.,CASSVGQNSGRSGYEQYF,TGTGCCAGCAGCGTAGGACAAAATAGCGGGAGGTCTGGGTACGAGCAGTACTTC
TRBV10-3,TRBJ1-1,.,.,CAISESGTIMNTEAFF,TGTGCCATCAGTGAGTCTGGCACCATTATGAACACTGAAGCTTTCTTT
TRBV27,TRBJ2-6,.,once,CASSSWTAGANVLTF,TGTGCCAGCAGTTCGTGGACAGCCGGGGCCAACGTCCTGACTTTC
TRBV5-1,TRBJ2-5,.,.,CASSLTGGETQYF,TGCGCCAGCAGCTTGACCGGCGGGGAGACCCAGTACTTC
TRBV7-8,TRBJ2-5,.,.,CASSLESGLQETQYF,TGTGCCAGCAGCTTAGAGTCAGGGTTACAAGAGACCCAGTACTTC
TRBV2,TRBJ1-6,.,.,CASSERGISYNSPLHF,TGTGCCAGCAGTGAAAGAGGGATCTCCTATAATTCACCCCTCCACTTT
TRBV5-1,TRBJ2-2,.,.,CASSWDGGSDTGELFF,TGCGCCAGCAGCTGGGATGGGGGCTCCGACACCGGGGAGCTGTTTTTT
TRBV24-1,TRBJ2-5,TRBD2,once,CATSVMTSGRRETQYF,TGTGCCACCAGTGTAATGACTAGCGGGAGAAGAGAGACCCAGTACTTC
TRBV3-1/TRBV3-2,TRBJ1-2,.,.,CASSQGNLVARGYTF,TGTGCCAGCAGCCAAGGGAATCTGGTAGCACGGGGCTACACCTTC
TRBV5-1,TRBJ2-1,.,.,CASREHPDTLIPGFF,TGCGCCAGCAGGGAACATCCGGACACCCTAATCCCCGGGTTCTTC
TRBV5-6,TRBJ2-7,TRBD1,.,CASSRDRDFYEQYF,TGTGCCAGCAGCCGGGACAGGGATTTTTACGAGCAGTACTTC
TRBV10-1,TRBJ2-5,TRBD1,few,CASSDRGQETQYF,TGCGCCAGCAGTGACAGGGGGCAAGAGACCCAGTACTTC
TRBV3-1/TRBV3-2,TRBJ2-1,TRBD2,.,CASSQAGGRYNEQFF,TGTGCCAGCAGCCAAGCGGGGGGGCGCTACAATGAGCAGTTCTTC
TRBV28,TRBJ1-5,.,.,CASSFLGRTRNQPQHF,TGTGCCAGCAGTTTTCTGGGCAGAACCCGCAATCAGCCCCAGCATTTT
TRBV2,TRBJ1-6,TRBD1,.,CASDTPGQVDSPLHF,TGTGCCAGCGACACTCCGGGACAGGTCGATTCACCCCTCCACTTT
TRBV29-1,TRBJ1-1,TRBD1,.,CSVVGGTGNTEAFF,TGCAGCGTTGTGGGGGGGACAGGGAACACTGAAGCTTTCTTT
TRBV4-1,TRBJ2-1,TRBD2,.,CASSYAIAGGNKNEQFF,TGCGCCAGCAGTTACGCTATAGCGGGAGGTAATAAAAATGAGCAGTTCTTC
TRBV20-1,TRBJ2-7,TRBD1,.,CSASGRTGGAEQYF,TGCAGTGCTAGTGGACGGACAGGGGGAGCCGAGCAGTACTTC
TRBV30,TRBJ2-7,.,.,CAWTGKTYEQYF,TGTGCCTGGACAGGGAAGACCTACGAGCAGTACTTC
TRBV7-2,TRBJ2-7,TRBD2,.,CASSGLAGASSSYEQYF,TGTGCCAGCAGCGGACTAGCGGGGGCCTCTAGCTCCTACGAGCAGTACTTC
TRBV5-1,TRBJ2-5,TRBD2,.,CASSLVAGAVAETQYF,TGCGCCAGCAGTTTGGTAGCGGGAGCGGTCGCAGAGACCCAGTACTTC
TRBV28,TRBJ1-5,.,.,CASSLFDSSNQPQHF,TGTGCCAGCAGTCTATTCGACAGTAGCAATCAGCCCCAGCATTTT
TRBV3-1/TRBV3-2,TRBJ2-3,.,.,CASSQVQGWTDTQYF,TGTGCCAGCAGCCAAGTCCAGGGGTGGACAGATACGCAGTATTTT
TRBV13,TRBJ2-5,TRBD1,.,CASSRSQGVGETQYF,TGTGCCAGCAGCCGATCACAGGGGGTCGGAGAGACCCAGTACTTC
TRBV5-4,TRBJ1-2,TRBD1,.,CASSLGQGANYGYTF,TGTGCCAGCAGCTTGGGACAGGGGGCTAACTATGGCTACACCTTC
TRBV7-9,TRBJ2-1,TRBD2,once,CASSLWPSGINEQFF,TGTGCCAGCAGCTTATGGCCTAGCGGGATCAATGAGCAGTTCTTC
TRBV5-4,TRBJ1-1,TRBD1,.,CASSWGDRELTEAFF,TGTGCCAGCAGCTGGGGGGACAGGGAACTAACTGAAGCTTTCTTT
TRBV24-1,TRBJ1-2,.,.,CATSDLLGYTF,TGTGCCACCAGTGATTTGCTGGGCTACACCTTC
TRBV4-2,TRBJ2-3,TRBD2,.,CASSQAGLITDTQYF,TGTGCCAGCAGCCAAGCGGGACTAATCACAGATACGCAGTATTTT
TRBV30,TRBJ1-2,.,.,CALSQGFGASGYGYTF,TGTGCCTTATCCCAGGGGTTTGGGGCCTCTGGGTATGGCTACACCTTC
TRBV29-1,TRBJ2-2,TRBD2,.,CSVLGLGGELFF,TGCAGCGTTCTAGGACTAGGTGGGGAGCTGTTTTTT
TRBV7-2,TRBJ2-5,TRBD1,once,CASSGGTGGIGETQYF,TGTGCCAGCAGCGGAGGGACAGGGGGCATAGGGGAGACCCAGTACTTC
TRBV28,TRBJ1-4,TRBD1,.,CASSFPTGVNEKLFF,TGTGCCAGCAGTTTCCCCACAGGGGTTAATGAAAAACTGTTTTTT
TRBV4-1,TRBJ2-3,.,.,CASSPRSPDTQYF,TGCGCCAGCAGCCCAAGAAGCCCAGATACGCAGTATTTT
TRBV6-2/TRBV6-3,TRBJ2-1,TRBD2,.,CASSYEVWEGLDEQFF,TGTGCCAGCAGTTACGAGGTGTGGGAGGGCCTCGATGAGCAGTTCTTC
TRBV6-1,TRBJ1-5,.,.,CASSEVVGARDQPQHF,TGTGCCAGCAGTGAGGTCGTGGGGGCGCGGGATCAGCCCCAGCATTTT
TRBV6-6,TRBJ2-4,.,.,CASRESGALAKNIQYF,TGTGCCAGCAGAGAGAGCGGAGCATTAGCCAAAAACATTCAGTACTTC
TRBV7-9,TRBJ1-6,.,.,CASSFSTSSLHF,TGTGCCAGCAGCTTTTCGACATCGTCCCTCCACTTT
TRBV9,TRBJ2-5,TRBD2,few,CASSVTSGQETQYF,TGTGCCAGCAGCGTGACTAGCGGCCAAGAGACCCAGTACTTC
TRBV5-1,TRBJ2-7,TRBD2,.,CASSFGLARTYEQYF,TGCGCCAGCAGCTTCGGACTAGCCCGAACCTACGAGCAGTACTTC
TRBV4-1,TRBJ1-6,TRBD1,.,CASSHRGQELRSPLHF,TGCGCCAGCAGCCACCGGGGACAGGAGCTTCGTTCACCCCTCCACTTT
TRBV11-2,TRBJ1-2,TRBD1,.,CASSLGTGAVGYTF,TGTGCCAGCAGCTTAGGGACAGGGGCTGTGGGCTACACCTTC
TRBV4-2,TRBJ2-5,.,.,CASSHDDEAQYF,TGTGCCAGCAGCCACGATGACGAGGCCCAGTACTTC
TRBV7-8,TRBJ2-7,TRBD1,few,CASSFMTGTYEQYF,TGTGCCAGCAGCTTTATGACAGGGACATACGAGCAGTACTTC
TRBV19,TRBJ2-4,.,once,CASSMGGQGWIQYF,TGTGCCAGTAGTATGGGGGGGCAGGGATGGATTCAGTACTTC
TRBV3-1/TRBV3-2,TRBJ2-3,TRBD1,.,CASSQEGTGFPPLSTDTQYF,TGTGCCAGCAGCCAAGAAGGGACAGGGTTCCCTCCTTTAAGCACAGATACGCAGTATTTT
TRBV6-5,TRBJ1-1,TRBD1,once,CASNMGQANTEAFF,TGTGCCAGCAATATGGGACAGGCGAACACTGAAGCTTTCTTT
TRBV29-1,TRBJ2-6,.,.,CSVVTDHVLTF,TGCAGCGTCGTGACAGACCACGTCCTGACTTTC
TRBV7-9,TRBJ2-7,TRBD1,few,CASSSYRGVMDYEQYF,TGTGCCAGCAGCTCTTACAGGGGTGTAATGGACTACGAGCAGTACTTC
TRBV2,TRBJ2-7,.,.,CASSDAGFAYEQYF,TGTGCCAGCAGTGATGCGGGGTTCGCCTACGAGCAGTACTTC
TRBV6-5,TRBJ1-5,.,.,CASSYRQNGQPQHF,TGTGCCAGCAGTTACAGACAGAACGGTCAGCCCCAGCATTTT
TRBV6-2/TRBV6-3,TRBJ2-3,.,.,CASSFVDRSTDTQYF,TGTGCCAGCAGTTTCGTAGACAGGAGCACAGATACGCAGTATTTT
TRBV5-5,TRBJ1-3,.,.,CASSLHSSGNTIYF,TGTGCCAGCAGCTTGCATTCCTCTGGAAACACCATATATTTT
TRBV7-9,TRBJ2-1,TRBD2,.,CASSWTSDYNEQFF,TGTGCCAGCAGCTGGACTAGCGACTACAATGAGCAGTTCTTC